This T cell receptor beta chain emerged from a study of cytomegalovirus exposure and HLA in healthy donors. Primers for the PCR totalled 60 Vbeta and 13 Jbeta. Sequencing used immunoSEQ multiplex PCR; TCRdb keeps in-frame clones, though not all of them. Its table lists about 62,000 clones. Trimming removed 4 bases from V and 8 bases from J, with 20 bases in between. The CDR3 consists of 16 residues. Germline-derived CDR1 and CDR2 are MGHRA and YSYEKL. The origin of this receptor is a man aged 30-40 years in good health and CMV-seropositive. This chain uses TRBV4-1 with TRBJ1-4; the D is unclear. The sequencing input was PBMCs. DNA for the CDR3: TGCGCCAGCAGCCCAGAGTGGACCGCTTGGGAGGAAAAACTGTTTTTT. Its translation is CASSPEWTAWEEKLFF.